This TCR beta chain was recorded in a study of identical twins. General observations from the study: While abundant cord blood beta clonotypes carried fewer insertions, memory repertoires showed no such pattern. Twin-shared out-of-frame alpha sequences were enriched for low generation probability.

Everyone who gave samples was a healthy Caucasian. This clonotype was seen ten or more times. Its antigen is still unknown. The CDR3 runs to 16 residues. Per germline, CDR1 MNHEY and CDR2 SVGEGT. The junction had 5 bases not matched to a gene; V was cut back by 0 bases and J by 3 bases. TCRdb reanalysed the 5' RACE reads using MiXCR and keeps one entry per CDR3 protein. The repertoire has under 450,000 distinct CDR3 sequences, 15% to 20% of them found once; the top ten carry approximately 12%. The chain carries TRBV6-2 or TRBV6-3 and TRBJ2-1, with 7 bases lining up with TRBD2. This sequence was found in a man aged 50 or older in good health. The sequencing input was naive T cells sorted from blood. The CDR3 region has the DNA TGTGCCAGCAGTTACTCTCTCCGGGAGGACTACAATGAGCAGTTCTTC. Its protein is CASSYSLREDYNEQFF.